The 31 T cell receptor delta chains below all came from one sample that was sequenced in a study of gamma-delta T cells after stem cell transplantation. TCRdb reanalyzed the RT-PCR reads using CATT. The data hold 2,500 to 3,000 delta-chain clones, with less than 9.5% observed a single time. Source material: gamma-delta T cells. The receptors here all came from a human donor. It is not recorded whose cells these are; they may come from a transplant donor.

In this sample, this clone is medium-sized. This specimen includes other DNA sequences encoding the same CDR3. The genes are TRDV1 and TRDJ1, with D hard to call. The CDR3 runs to 16 residues. CDR1 and CDR2 from the germline V gene are TSWWSYY and QGS. Trimming took off 0 bases at V and 0 bases at J, with 11 bases between the two ends. The CDR3 protein is CALGELPVAYTDKLIF. The DNA of the CDR3 is TGTGCTCTTGGGGAACTGCCGGTTGCGTACACCGATAAACTCATCTTT.

Remarks on this clone: Other DNA sequences in the same sample also yield this CDR3. The rearrangement uses TRDV1 and TRDJ2, with 10 bases identical to TRDD3. V trimming: 1 base; J trimming: 2 bases; junction bases outside the gene matches: 19. The CDR3 length is 22 residues. CDR1 is TSWWSYY and CDR2 is QGS in the germline V gene. CDR3 coding DNA: TGTGCTCTTGGGGAACCTATTCCTACGGGGGATACGAGGGGGTGGTTGACAGCACAACTCTTCTTT. Translating gives CALGEPIPTGDTRGWLTAQLFF.

As for this clone: It differs at one base from a far larger clone, so likely a read error. The identical CDR3 is also encoded by other nucleotide sequences in the sample. The gene calls are TRDV2 and TRDJ3; D not resolved. The V gene's germline CDR1 is GEAIGNYY and CDR2 EKD. The V end lost 4 bases, the J end lost 2 bases, and 2 bases lay between the germline ends. The CDR3 has 13 residues. The CDR3 DNA sequence: TGTGCCTGTGATACCTGGGACACCCGACAGATGTTTTTC. It encodes CACDTWDTRQMFF.

By proportion, this clone is medium-sized (0.01 to 0.1%). This rearrangement joins TRDV2 to TRDJ3, with 13 bases identical to TRDD3. CDR1 is GEAIGNYY and CDR2 is EKD in the germline V gene. The CDR3 consists of 20 residues. V dropped 0 bases and J dropped 0; count of bases not matched to a gene: 4. The CDR3: CACDTVLGDTRSWDTRQMFF. The CDR3 DNA sequence: TGTGCCTGTGACACCGTACTGGGGGATACGCGCTCCTGGGACACCCGACAGATGTTTTTC.

By sample share, this clone is medium-sized. V is TRAV29/DV5 and J is TRDJ1; 11 nucleotides align to TRDD3. This CDR3 has 20 amino acids. Germline V CDR1 and CDR2: NSMFDY, ISSIKDK. The V segment lost 0 bases and the J segment 2 bases; nucleotides outside the gene matches: 18. CDR3: CAASAKFFPWGIRMTDKLIF. DNA for the CDR3: TGTGCAGCAAGCGCGAAGTTTTTTCCTTGGGGGATACGTATGACCGATAAACTCATCTTT.

With respect to this clone: This likely reflects a read error, since a far larger clone is one base away. Other DNA variants within this sample encode the same CDR3. The chain couples TRDV2 to TRDJ3; TRDD3 matches 12 bases. CDR3 length: 18 residues. Looked up from germline, CDR1 is GEAIGNYY and CDR2 is EKD. DNA for the CDR3: TGTGCCTGTGACATACTGGGGGATACCTCCTGGGACACCCGGCAGATGTTTTTC. Protein sequence: CACDILGDTSWDTRQMFF.

About this clone: A far larger clone is one base from this, pointing to a likely read error. The chain links TRDV1 to TRDJ1; D ambiguous. CDR1 is TSWWSYY, CDR2 QGS, per germline. The CDR3 loop spans 12 amino acids. V was clipped by 3 bases and J by 11 bases, with 13 bases between them. The CDR3 protein is CALGDSSRNLIF. The CDR3 DNA sequence: TGTGCTCTTGGGGACTCGAGCCGTAACCTCATCTTT.

Of note for this clone: This is likely an artifact of a read error, given a far larger clone one base away. V is TRDV2 and J is TRDJ3, with D perhaps TRDD3 (6 bases). The CDR3 has 21 amino acids. Germline CDR1 GEAIGNYY, CDR2 EKD. The V end was cut by 0 bases, the J end by 0 bases, with 20 bases between. The CDR3 loop reads CACDTVFTGSPLSWDTRQMFF. CDR3 nucleotide sequence: TGTGCCTGTGACACCGTATTTACTGGGAGTCCCCTCTCCTGGGACACCCGACAGATGTTTTTC.

This clone came up a few times. With only one base between it and a far larger clone, this is likely a read error. This chain joins TRDV2 and TRDJ1; the match to TRDD3 covers 10 bases. Germline trimming cut 3 bases from V and 0 bases from J; bases unmatched to any gene: 18. The CDR3 runs 20 residues. Germline V CDR1 and CDR2: GEAIGNYY, EKD. The chain's CDR3 is CACDSGSRTGGFPHTDKLIF. The DNA of the CDR3 is TGTGCCTGTGACTCCGGTTCGAGGACTGGGGGATTTCCCCACACCGATAAACTCATCTTT.

The V and J genes are TRDV2 and TRDJ2, with 9 bases fitting TRDD3. V lost 1 base, J lost 7 bases, and 3 bases stayed unmatched. Germline lookup yields CDR1 GEAIGNYY and CDR2 EKD. This CDR3 is 14 amino acids long. The CDR3 reads CACDTVGDRAQLFF. The CDR3 coding sequence is TGTGCCTGTGACACGGTGGGGGATAGAGCACAACTCTTCTTT.

In this sample, this clone turned up a few times. This probably arose from a read error, given a far larger clone one base away. This chain connects TRDV2 to TRDJ2; TRDD3 matches 9 bases. With 3 bases clipped from V and 4 bases from J, the junction kept 2 bases outside the gene matches. CDR3 size: 14 residues. The germline gives CDR1 GEAIGNYY, CDR2 EKD. The CDR3 nucleotides are TGTGCCTGTGACGCACTGGGGGAGACAGCACAACTCTTCTTT. Encoded protein: CACDALGETAQLFF.

Regarding this clone: A read error is possible here, since a much larger clone lies one base away. The rearrangement links TRDV2 to TRDJ1, with 7 bases matching TRDD3. V lost 0 bases to trimming and J lost 0 bases; unmatched junction nucleotides: 30. The CDR3 sequence is 24 residues long. The germline gives CDR1 GEAIGNYY, CDR2 EKD. The CDR3 is CACDTLSGLIPVLVDTPNTDKLIF. CDR3 nucleotides: TGTGCCTGTGACACCCTTTCAGGCTTAATACCGGTACTGGTGGATACGCCTAACACCGATAAACTCATCTTT.

This clone was observed a handful of times. A far larger clone is one base from this, pointing to a likely read error. Other DNA sequences in the sample encode the same CDR3. The genes are TRDV2 and TRDJ1; D ambiguous. The CDR3 runs to 16 residues. In germline, CDR1 is GEAIGNYY, CDR2 EKD. The CDR3 nucleotides are TGTGCCTGTGACACCGGCCCCAGAGCATACACCGATAAACTTATCTTT. Translation gives CACDTGPRAYTDKLIF.

As regards this clone: This sequence is one base from a far larger clone and is likely a read error. This chain joins TRDV2 and TRDJ3, with 8 nucleotides matching TRDD3. This CDR3 has 20 residues. CDR1 is GEAIGNYY, CDR2 EKD, per germline. CDR3 bases: TGTGCCTATGACACCGTGAAGAGACTGGGGATACCCTACCACACCCGACAGATGTTTTTC. This translates into CAYDTVKRLGIPYHTRQMFF.

This clone came up a few times. The genes are TRDV1 and TRDJ1; 9 bases are a match to TRDD3. CDR3 size: 21 residues. V was pared by 0 bases and J by 0 bases, with 17 bases of the junction left unmatched. Germline lookup yields CDR1 TSWWSYY and CDR2 QGS. The chain's CDR3 is CALGELSPIMGDRRHTDKLIF. The CDR3 DNA is TGTGCTCTTGGGGAACTATCCCCTATAATGGGGGATAGGCGACACACCGATAAACTCATCTTT.

This clone was observed a few times. The TCRdb protein comes from a much larger clone and disagrees with this DNA's translation at residue 14, likely due to a read error; the protein given here is derived from the DNA. The chain couples TRDV2 to TRDJ3; 9 nucleotides agree with TRDD3. The CDR3 spans 17 residues. From germline, CDR1 is GEAIGNYY and CDR2 EKD. CDR3 sequence reads: CACDILGDSWDTRRMFF. The CDR3 DNA reads as TGTGCCTGTGACATACTGGGGGACTCCTGGGACACCCGACGGATGTTTTTC.

A word on this clone: Germline and junction disagree at one end, which may indicate a read error. V is TRDV2 and J is TRDJ3; D perhaps matches TRDD3 (6 bases). The germline V gene has CDR1 GEAIGNYY and CDR2 EKD. The CDR3 runs 17 residues. This CDR3 is CACDTGGSSWGTRQMFF. The CDR3 region has the DNA TGTGCCTGTGACACCGGGGGAAGCTCCTGGGGCACCCGACAGATGTTTTTC.

The table lists this clone with a few counts. TCRdb shows a much larger clone's protein in place of this DNA's translation, and the two differ at residue 11, likely through a read error; the protein shown is translated from the DNA. The J gene is TRDJ1, the V gene TRDV1; D remains unclear. In germline, CDR1 is TSWWSYY, CDR2 QGS. CDR3 length: 14 amino acids. V was cut by 5 bases and J by 9 bases, with 19 bases left in between. The CDR3 DNA sequence: TGTGCTCTTGGGTGGTACCCGTCGGTGGATCAACTCATCTTT. This codes for CALGWYPSVDQLIF.

This chain connects TRDV1 to TRDJ1; the match to TRDD3 covers 8 bases. CDR3 size: 21 residues. Germline loops: CDR1 TSWWSYY, CDR2 QGS. The trim removed 3 bases at V and 1 base at J, leaving 22 bases unmatched. The CDR3 loop is CALGDPPTSELGIHPTDKLIF. DNA of the CDR3: TGTGCTCTTGGGGACCCCCCTACTTCCGAACTGGGGATACATCCCACCGATAAACTCATCTTT.

This clone has only a few counts. A far more abundant clone sits one base away, making this likely a read error. The same CDR3 arises from other DNA sequences in this sample as well. The rearrangement joins TRDV2 to TRDJ3, with D perhaps TRDD3 (6 bases). The CDR3 length is 18 residues. V dropped 2 bases and J dropped 3 bases, with 16 bases sitting between them. Germline CDR1 GEAIGNYY, CDR2 EKD. CDR3 residues: CACDRVGIQDWDTRQMFF. CDR3 in DNA: TGTGCCTGTGACAGAGTGGGGATTCAAGACTGGGACACCCGACAGATGTTTTTC.

By sample fraction, this clone is large. The V gene is TRDV2, the J gene TRDJ3; the D gene is possibly TRDD3 (6 bases). Germline V CDR1 and CDR2: GEAIGNYY, EKD. V shed 0 bases and J shed 0 bases, with 11 bases lying between them. This CDR3 spans 18 amino acids. Written as DNA, the CDR3 is TGTGCCTGTGACACCTGGGGGCCTAGCTCCTGGGACACCCGACAGATGTTTTTC. It codes for CACDTWGPSSWDTRQMFF.

This clone was found a few times. A far larger clone is off by one base, so a read error is likely. The V gene is TRDV2, the J gene TRDJ3, with TRDD3 identical over 8 bases. V gave up 0 bases and J gave up 0 bases; unmatched junction bases: 12. The V gene's germline CDR1 is GEAIGNYY and CDR2 EKD. This CDR3 is 21 amino acids long. CDR3 sequence (DNA): TGTGCCTGTGACACCGTATCTACTGGGGGTCCCCTCTCCTGGGACACCCGACAGATGTTTTTC. This translates into CACDTVSTGGPLSWDTRQMFF.

About this clone itself: With only one base between it and a far larger clone, this is likely a read error. Different DNA sequences within this sample yield the same CDR3. CDR3: CACDTVPLTGGSSSWDTRQMFF. The CDR3 nucleotides read TGTGCCTGTGACACTGTCCCTCTTACTGGGGGATCTTCCTCCTGGGACACCCGACAGATGTTTTTC. The chain combines TRDV2 with TRDJ3, with 10 bases fitting TRDD3. V gave up 1 base and J gave up 0 bases; unmatched junction bases: 14. The germline CDR1 and CDR2 sequences are GEAIGNYY and EKD. This CDR3 spans 22 amino acids.

This clone was seen more than once but under ten times. Since a far larger clone is one base different, this is likely a read error. The chain uses TRDV2 and TRDJ3; 7 bases fit TRDD3. Per the germline V gene, CDR1 is GEAIGNYY and CDR2 is EKD. This CDR3 region has 21 residues. Trimming removed 0 bases from V and 2 bases from J; junction bases left unmatched: 15. Here the CDR3 reads CACDTVDGTGAGTWDTRQMFF. In DNA, the CDR3 is TGTGCCTGTGACACCGTCGATGGTACTGGGGCAGGAACCTGGGACACCCGACAGATGTTTTTC.

This clone is medium-sized by share. The sample contains more than one DNA sequence encoding this CDR3. The chain couples TRDV1 to TRDJ1; 7 positions agree with TRDD3. Germline V gene sequence: CDR1 TSWWSYY, CDR2 QGS. This CDR3 is built from 21 residues. Trimming removed 4 bases from V and 0 bases from J; junction bases left unmatched: 23. CDR3 sequence (DNA): TGTGCTCTTGGGGTCCTCCTCCCTTACTGGGGACAGATGTTCTACACCGATAAACTCATCTTT. It yields the protein CALGVLLPYWGQMFYTDKLIF.

By proportion, this clone is medium-sized. The chain employs TRDV3 and TRDJ1, with 12 bases aligning to TRDD3. Per the germline V gene, CDR1 is TVYSNPD and CDR2 is GDNSRS (reference sequence). Losses at the gene ends were 4 bases for V and 1 base for J; bases not matched to a gene: 16. The CDR3 has 18 residues. The CDR3 protein is CASTSHWGIPVPTDKLIF. The CDR3 DNA follows: TGTGCCTCTACAAGCCACTGGGGGATACCCGTACCCACCGATAAACTCATCTTT.

J is TRDJ1 and V is TRDV1, with TRDD3 identical over 10 bases. Germline CDR1 and CDR2: TSWWSYY and QGS. The CDR3 sequence is 21 residues long. V shed 0 bases and J 0 bases; nucleotides not matched to a gene: 16. The CDR3 DNA follows: TGTGCTCTTGGGGAACTTCTGCCCCCGTACTGGGGGATCTTCTACACCGATAAACTCATCTTT. Translated, it gives CALGELLPPYWGIFYTDKLIF.

This clone came up once. Just one base apart from a much larger clone, this may be a read error. This rearrangement joins TRDV1 to TRDJ1; the match to TRDD3 covers 13 bases. With V trimmed by 0 bases and J by 5 bases, 21 bases remained unmatched. The CDR3 has 22 residues. CDR1 TSWWSYY and CDR2 QGS come from the germline V gene. The CDR3 DNA reads TGTGCTCTTGGGGAACTTCCTCCGGCTACTGGGGGATACGATCTAAAGGAAGATAAACTCATCTTT. Its protein product is CALGELPPATGGYDLKEDKLIF.

About this clone itself: Sequence at one end of the junction differs from germline and may be a read error. This sample includes further DNA sequences coding for the same CDR3. The CDR3 loop reads CALAFLKGPHGDDKLIF. The CDR3, as DNA: TGCGCTCTTGCCTTTCTCAAGGGGCCGCATGGGGACGATAAACTCATCTTT. The J gene is TRDJ1, the V gene TRDV1, with D possibly TRDD3 on 5 matching bases. The CDR3 has 17 amino acids. CDR1 and CDR2 (germline): TSWWSYY, QGS.

By share of the sample, this clone is large. The V gene is TRDV2, the J gene TRDJ3; 13 bases fit TRDD3. The length of the CDR3 is 20 residues. Trimming cost V 0 bases and J 0 bases; bases outside gene matches: 4. Germline CDR1 and CDR2: GEAIGNYY and EKD. CDR3 sequence (DNA): TGTGCCTGTGACACCGCTACTGGGGGATACGCCTCCTGGGACACCCGACAGATGTTTTTC. Translation: CACDTATGGYASWDTRQMFF.

This clone was seen a handful of times. Given a far larger clone just one base away, this is likely a sequencing read error. V is TRDV2 and J is TRDJ3; 7 bases line up with TRDD3. Germline assignment: CDR1 GEAIGNYY and CDR2 EKD. The CDR3 sequence is 19 residues long. The CDR3: CACDTWGTRVSWDTRQVFF. The DNA of the CDR3 is TGTGCCTGTGACACCTGGGGGACCCGGGTCTCCTGGGACACCCGACAGGTGTTTTTC.